These T cell receptor beta chains were read from a single sample in a study of T-cell memory formation after mild COVID-19. One entry per CDR3 protein results from TCRdb running MiXCR on the 5' RACE reads. The table lists 300,000 to 400,000 distinct CDR3 sequences, over 20% of them singletons. The sample comprised PBMCs or a T cell subset sorted from them (not recorded which). The source is an adult woman who had mild COVID-19 (a few samples of this study predate the infection). Cell type and time point are not known. The CDR3 runs from the conserved cysteine through the conserved F or W. D genes are given only for firm matches. For some rows the clone size is stated as once, few or many, or as a class when expanded; others skip it.

.,TRBV15,.,TRBJ2-1,TGTGCCACCAGCAAGGGCCGTGACTATACAGGGCCGCCAGTATTC,CATSKGRDYTGPPVF
.,TRBV29-1,few,TRBJ2-7,TGCAGCGTTGAAGGGCAGGTCCCCTACGAGCAGTACTTC,CSVEGQVPYEQYF
.,TRBV18,.,TRBJ2-5,TGTGCCAGCTCACACTATCCCCAAGAGACCCAGTACTTC,CASSHYPQETQYF
TRBD2,TRBV4-3,few,TRBJ2-3,TGCGCCAGCAGCCAAGGGACTAGCGGGAGCTCTCTGGGGGAAGATACGCAGTATTTT,CASSQGTSGSSLGEDTQYF
.,TRBV7-9,few,TRBJ2-2,TGTGCCAGCAGCATCAGTTATGGGAAGCGTGAGGAGCTGTTTTTT,CASSISYGKREELFF
.,TRBV3-1,few,TRBJ1-3,TGTGCCAGCAGCCAAGACAGGACCTCTGGAAACACCATATATTTT,CASSQDRTSGNTIYF
.,TRBV12-3/TRBV12-4,.,TRBJ2-7,TGTGCCAGCAGTTTAGGCTCGCGGGGCGAGCAGTACTTC,CASSLGSRGEQYF
TRBD2,TRBV12-3/TRBV12-4,.,TRBJ2-1,TGTGCCAGCAGTTCACTGGGGACTAGCGGGGGGAATGAGCAGTTCTTC,CASSSLGTSGGNEQFF
TRBD1,TRBV7-9,few,TRBJ1-2,TGTGCCAGCAGCCCCAGGGACAGGGAAAGGAGCTACACCTTC,CASSPRDRERSYTF
.,TRBV27,.,TRBJ1-6,TGTGCCAGCAGTTTATTAGAGAATTCACCCCTCCACTTT,CASSLLENSPLHF
TRBD2,TRBV7-9,.,TRBJ2-1,TGTGCCAGCACCTCTACCGGGGGGGCTCGGAATGAGCAGTTCTTC,CASTSTGGARNEQFF
.,TRBV24-1,.,TRBJ2-7,TGTGCCACCAGTGGGGGAGGCGAGCAGTACTTC,CATSGGGEQYF
.,TRBV3-1,few,TRBJ1-1,TGTGCCAGCAGCAGGCGGGGAGTAGGTATGAACACTGAAGCTTTCTTT,CASSRRGVGMNTEAFF
.,TRBV5-6,many,TRBJ1-1,TGTGCCAGCAGCCGGCTCGACGGGGCCGCGGGTGAAGCTTTCTTT,CASSRLDGAAGEAFF
TRBD2,TRBV3-1,few,TRBJ2-7,TGTGCCAGCAACCTAGCGGGAGTCTACGAGCAGTACTTC,CASNLAGVYEQYF
TRBD2,TRBV7-6,few,TRBJ2-7,TGTGCCAGCAGCATAGGACTAGCTCGGGAGCAGTACTTC,CASSIGLAREQYF
TRBD2,TRBV6-2/TRBV6-3,few,TRBJ2-7,TGTGCCAGCAGCCCTGCTAGCGGGAGACTCGGCGAGCAGTACTTC,CASSPASGRLGEQYF
TRBD2,TRBV7-9,few,TRBJ2-3,TGTGCCAGCAGCCATAAGACTAGCTTCACAGATACGCAGTATTTT,CASSHKTSFTDTQYF
TRBD1,TRBV6-6,few,TRBJ2-3,TGTGCCACCCGACAGGGGACTAGCACAGATACGCAGTATTTT,CATRQGTSTDTQYF
.,TRBV3-1,.,TRBJ2-1,TGTGCCAGCAGCCAGCGCAGGGCAGGGAAGGATGAGCAGTTCTTC,CASSQRRAGKDEQFF
.,TRBV30,.,TRBJ1-1,TGTGCCTTAAGGGGCGAGCTCCGCACTGAAGCTTTCTTT,CALRGELRTEAFF
.,TRBV24-1,few,TRBJ2-1,TGTGCCACCAGTGATTTTAAGGGGGGGACCAATGAGCAGTTCTTC,CATSDFKGGTNEQFF
.,TRBV20-1,.,TRBJ1-1,TGCAGTGCTAGAGATACGACGGCTAACACTGAAGCTTTCTTT,CSARDTTANTEAFF
TRBD1,TRBV29-1,many,TRBJ2-7,TGCAGCGTGGTCCGGGACAGCTACGAGCAGTACTTC,CSVVRDSYEQYF